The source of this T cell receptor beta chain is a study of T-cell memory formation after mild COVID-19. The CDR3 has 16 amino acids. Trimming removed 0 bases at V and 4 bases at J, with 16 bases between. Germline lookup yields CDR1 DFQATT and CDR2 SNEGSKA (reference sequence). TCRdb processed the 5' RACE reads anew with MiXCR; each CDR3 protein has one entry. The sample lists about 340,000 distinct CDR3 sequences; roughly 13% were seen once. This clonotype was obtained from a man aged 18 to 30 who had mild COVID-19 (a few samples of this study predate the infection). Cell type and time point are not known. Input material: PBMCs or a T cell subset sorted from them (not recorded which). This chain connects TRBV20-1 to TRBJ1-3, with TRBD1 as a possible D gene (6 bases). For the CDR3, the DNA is TGCAGTGCTAGAGAAGTGGACTCAGGGGAAGGAAACACCATATATTTT. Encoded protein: CSAREVDSGEGNTIYF.